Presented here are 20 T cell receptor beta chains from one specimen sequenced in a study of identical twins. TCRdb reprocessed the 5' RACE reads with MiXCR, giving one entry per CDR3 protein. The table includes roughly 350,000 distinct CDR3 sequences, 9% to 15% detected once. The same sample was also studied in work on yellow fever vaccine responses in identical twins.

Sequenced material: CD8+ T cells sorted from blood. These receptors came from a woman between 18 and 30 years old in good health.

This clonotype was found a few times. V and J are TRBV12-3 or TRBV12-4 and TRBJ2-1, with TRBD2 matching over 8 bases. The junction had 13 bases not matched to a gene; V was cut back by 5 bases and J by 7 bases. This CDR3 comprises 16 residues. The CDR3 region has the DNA TGTGCCAGCAGTCCTCCTGTAGCGGGGCCGGGGAATGAGCAGTTCTTC. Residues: CASSPPVAGPGNEQFF.

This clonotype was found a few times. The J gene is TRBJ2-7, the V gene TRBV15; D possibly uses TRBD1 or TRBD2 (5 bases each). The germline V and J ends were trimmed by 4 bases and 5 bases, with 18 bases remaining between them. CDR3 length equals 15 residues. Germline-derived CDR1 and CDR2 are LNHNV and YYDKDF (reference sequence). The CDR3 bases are TGTGCCACCAGCAAAAAGGGGCGGTTGGGGGACGAGCAGTACTTC. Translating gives CATSKKGRLGDEQYF.

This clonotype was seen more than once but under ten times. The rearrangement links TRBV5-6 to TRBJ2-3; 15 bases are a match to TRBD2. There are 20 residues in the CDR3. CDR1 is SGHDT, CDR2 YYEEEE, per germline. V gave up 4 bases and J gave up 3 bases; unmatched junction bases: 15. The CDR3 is CASSARWGTSGRLGTDTQYF. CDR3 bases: TGTGCCAGCAGCGCCCGGTGGGGGACTAGCGGGAGGTTAGGTACAGATACGCAGTATTTT. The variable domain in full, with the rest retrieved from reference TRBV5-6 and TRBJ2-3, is DAGVTQSPTHLIKTRGQQVTLRCSPKSGHDTVSWYQQALGQGPQFIFQYYEEEERQRGNFPDRFSGHQFPNYSSELNVNALLLGDSALYLCASSARWGTSGRLGTDTQYFGPGTRLTVL.

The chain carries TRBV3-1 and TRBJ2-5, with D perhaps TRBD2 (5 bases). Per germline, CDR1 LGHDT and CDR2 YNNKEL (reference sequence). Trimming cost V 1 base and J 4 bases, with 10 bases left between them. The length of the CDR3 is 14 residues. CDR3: CASSQVIASETQYF. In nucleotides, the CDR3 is TGTGCCAGCAGCCAAGTGATAGCGTCAGAGACCCAGTACTTC.

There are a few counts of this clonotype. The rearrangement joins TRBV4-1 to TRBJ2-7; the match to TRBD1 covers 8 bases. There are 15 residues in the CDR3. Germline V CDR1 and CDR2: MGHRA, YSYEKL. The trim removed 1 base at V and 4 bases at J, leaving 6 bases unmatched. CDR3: CASSQVWDRSYEQYV. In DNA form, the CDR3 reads TGCGCCAGCAGCCAAGTCTGGGACAGGTCTTACGAGCAGTACGTC.

CDR3 nucleotides: TGTGCCAGCAGCCAAGCGTCTCTGGGGACTAGCGGGGGCTCAGATACGCAGTATTTT. Amino acid sequence: CASSQASLGTSGGSDTQYF. The J gene is TRBJ2-3, the V gene TRBV3-1; 14 nucleotides agree with TRBD2. The CDR3 is 19 amino acids. Germline trimming cut 1 base from V and 4 bases from J; bases unmatched to any gene: 10. Germline values: CDR1 LGHDT, CDR2 YNNKEL (reference sequence).

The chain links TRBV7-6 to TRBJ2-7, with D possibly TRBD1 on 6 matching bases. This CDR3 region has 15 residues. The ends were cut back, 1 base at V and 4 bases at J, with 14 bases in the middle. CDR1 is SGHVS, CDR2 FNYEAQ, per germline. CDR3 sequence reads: CASSLEQGLNYEQYF. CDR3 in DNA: TGTGCCAGCAGCTTAGAGCAGGGGTTGAATTACGAGCAGTACTTC. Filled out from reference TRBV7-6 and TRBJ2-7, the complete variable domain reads GAGVSQSPRYKVTKRGQDVALRCDPISGHVSLYWYRQALGQGPEFLTYFNYEAQQDKSGLPNDRFSAERPEGSISTLTIQRTEQRDSAMYRCASSLEQGLNYEQYFGPGTRLTVT.

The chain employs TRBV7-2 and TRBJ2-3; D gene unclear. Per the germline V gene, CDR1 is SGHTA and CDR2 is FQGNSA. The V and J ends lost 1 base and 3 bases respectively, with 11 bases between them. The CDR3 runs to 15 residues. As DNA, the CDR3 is TGTGCCAGCAGCTTAGGGGTCGTAAGGACAGATACGCAGTATTTT. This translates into CASSLGVVRTDTQYF. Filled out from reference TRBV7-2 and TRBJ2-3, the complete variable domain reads GAGVSQSPSNKVTEKGKDVELRCDPISGHTALYWYRQSLGQGLEFLIYFQGNSAPDKSGLPSDRFSAERTGGSVSTLTIQRTQQEDSAVYLCASSLGVVRTDTQYFGPGTRLTVL.

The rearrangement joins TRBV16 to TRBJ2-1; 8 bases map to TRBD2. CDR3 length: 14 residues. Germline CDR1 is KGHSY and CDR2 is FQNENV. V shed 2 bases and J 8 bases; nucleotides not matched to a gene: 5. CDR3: CASSQAAGGYEQFF. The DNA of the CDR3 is TGTGCCAGCAGCCAAGCGGCGGGAGGCTATGAGCAGTTCTTC.

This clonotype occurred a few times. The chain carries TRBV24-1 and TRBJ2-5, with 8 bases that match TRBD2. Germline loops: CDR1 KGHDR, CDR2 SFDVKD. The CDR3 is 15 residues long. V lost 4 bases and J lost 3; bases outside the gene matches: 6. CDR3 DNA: TGTGCCACCAGTGACCAGCGGGAGATAGAAGAGACCCAGTACTTC. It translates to CATSDQREIEETQYF.

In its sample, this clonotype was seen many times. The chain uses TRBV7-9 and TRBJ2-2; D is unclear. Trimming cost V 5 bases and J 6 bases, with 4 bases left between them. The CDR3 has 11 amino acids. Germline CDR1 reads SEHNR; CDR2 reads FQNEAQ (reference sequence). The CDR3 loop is CASSDAGELFF. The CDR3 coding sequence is TGTGCCAGCAGCGACGCCGGGGAGCTGTTTTTT.

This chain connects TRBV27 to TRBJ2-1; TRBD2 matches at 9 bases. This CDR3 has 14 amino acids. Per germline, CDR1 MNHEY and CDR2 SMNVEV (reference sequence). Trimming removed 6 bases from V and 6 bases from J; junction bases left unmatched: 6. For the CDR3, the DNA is TGTGCCAGCAGAATGGCGGGAGGGCTCAATGAGCAGTTCTTC. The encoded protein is CASRMAGGLNEQFF.

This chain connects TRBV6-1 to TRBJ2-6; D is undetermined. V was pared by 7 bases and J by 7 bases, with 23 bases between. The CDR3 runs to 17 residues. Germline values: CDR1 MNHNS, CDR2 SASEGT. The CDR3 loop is CASTPLSATSTANVLTF. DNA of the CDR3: TGTGCCAGCACCCCGTTGTCAGCTACTTCGACAGCCAACGTCCTGACTTTC.

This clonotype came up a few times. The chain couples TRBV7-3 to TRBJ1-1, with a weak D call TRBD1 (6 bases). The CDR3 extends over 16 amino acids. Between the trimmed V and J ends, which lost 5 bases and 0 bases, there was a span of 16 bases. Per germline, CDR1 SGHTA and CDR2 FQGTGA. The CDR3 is CASSAGTSNMNTEAFF. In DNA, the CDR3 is TGTGCCAGCAGCGCCGGGACAAGTAACATGAACACTGAAGCTTTCTTT.

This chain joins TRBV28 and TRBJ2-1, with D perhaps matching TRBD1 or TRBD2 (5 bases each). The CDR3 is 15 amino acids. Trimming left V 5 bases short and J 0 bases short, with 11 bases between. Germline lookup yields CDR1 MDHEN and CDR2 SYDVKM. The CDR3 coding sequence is TGTGCCAGCAGTGCCAGGGAGAGCTCCTACAATGAGCAGTTCTTC. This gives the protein CASSARESSYNEQFF.

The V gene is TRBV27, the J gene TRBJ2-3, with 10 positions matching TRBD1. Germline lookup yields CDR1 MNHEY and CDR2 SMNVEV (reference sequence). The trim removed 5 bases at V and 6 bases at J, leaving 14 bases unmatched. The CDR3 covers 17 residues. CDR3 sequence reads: CASSRYGTGDSGDTQYF. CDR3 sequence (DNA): TGTGCCAGCAGTCGGTACGGGACAGGGGATTCGGGGGATACGCAGTATTTT.

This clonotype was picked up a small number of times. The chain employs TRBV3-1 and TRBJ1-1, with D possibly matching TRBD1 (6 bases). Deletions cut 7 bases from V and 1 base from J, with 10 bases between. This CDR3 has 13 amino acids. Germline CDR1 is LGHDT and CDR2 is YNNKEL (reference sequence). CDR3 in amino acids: CASKKTGNTEAFF. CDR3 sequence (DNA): TGTGCCAGCAAAAAGACAGGGAACACTGAAGCTTTCTTT.

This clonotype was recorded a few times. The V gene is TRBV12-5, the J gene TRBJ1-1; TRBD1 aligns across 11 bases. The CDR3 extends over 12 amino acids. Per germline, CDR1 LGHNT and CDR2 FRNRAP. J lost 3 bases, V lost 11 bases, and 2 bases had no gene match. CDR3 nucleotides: TGTGCTGAGGACAGGGGGCACACTGAAGCTTTCTTT. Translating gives CAEDRGHTEAFF.

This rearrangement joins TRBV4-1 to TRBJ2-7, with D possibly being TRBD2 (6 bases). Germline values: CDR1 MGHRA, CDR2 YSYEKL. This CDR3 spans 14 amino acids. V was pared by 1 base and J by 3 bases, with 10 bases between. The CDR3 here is CASSQVLAGYEQYF. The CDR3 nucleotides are TGCGCCAGCAGCCAAGTACTAGCTGGCTACGAGCAGTACTTC.

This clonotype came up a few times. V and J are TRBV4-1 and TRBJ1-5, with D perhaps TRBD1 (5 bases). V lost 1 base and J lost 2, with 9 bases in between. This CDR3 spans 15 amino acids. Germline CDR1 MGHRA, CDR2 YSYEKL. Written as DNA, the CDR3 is TGCGCCAGCAGCCAAGGCGGGGGAGGCAATCAGCCCCAGCATTTT. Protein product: CASSQGGGGNQPQHF.